These 21 T cell receptor beta chains originate from one sample sequenced in a study of blood T cell repertoires in COVID-19. Data came from immunoSEQ multiplex PCR; TCRdb stores just in-frame clones and leaves some out. The sample yields more than 85,000 clones, around three quarters seen once. Sample: peripheral blood. The origin of the receptors is a woman aged 50 to 65 with acute or convalescent COVID-19.

V is TRBV4-2 and J is TRBJ1-1, with 7 bases that match TRBD1. Germline-derived CDR1 and CDR2 are LGHNA and YNFKEQ. The ends lost 6 bases at V and 4 bases at J; junction bases unmatched: 14. CDR3 length: 16 amino acids. CDR3 nucleotide sequence: TGTGCCAGCAGACCCAGGACAGGAGACGTCGGCACTGAAGCTTTCTTT. Amino acid sequence: CASRPRTGDVGTEAFF.

The V call is TRBV28, the J call TRBJ1-2; the match to TRBD1 covers 8 bases. The CDR3 consists of 13 residues. Trimming took 6 bases from V and 6 from J; bases not matched to a gene: 6. Germline V gene sequence: CDR1 MDHEN, CDR2 SYDVKM. The chain's CDR3 is CASSATRGHGYTF. CDR3 in DNA: TGTGCCAGCAGCGCCACCAGGGGGCATGGCTACACCTTC.

This clone was seen more than once but under ten times. V usage is TRBV11-2 and J usage is TRBJ1-1; TRBD1 matches 7 bases. Germline V gene lookup returns CDR1 SGHAT and CDR2 FQNNGV. The length of the CDR3 is 13 residues. V lost 1 base and J lost 9; bases outside the gene matches: 5. Here the CDR3 reads CASSLGGTAKAFF. The CDR3 nucleotides read TGTGCCAGCAGCTTAGGAGGGACAGCGAAAGCTTTCTTT.

A single count supports this clone. This chain connects TRBV4-3 to TRBJ2-5, with TRBD1 matching 10 bases. Germline assignment: CDR1 LGHNA and CDR2 YSLEER. This CDR3 has 15 residues. Trimming removed 4 bases from V and 5 bases from J; junction bases left unmatched: 7. The CDR3 is CASSPRTGGGETQYF. In DNA, the CDR3 is TGCGCCAGCAGCCCTCGGACAGGGGGTGGGGAGACCCAGTACTTC.

This chain uses TRBV23-1 with TRBJ1-4; 12 bases line up with TRBD1. TRBV23-1 is an ORF for which the function is uncertain. After removal of 8 bases from V and 9 bases from J, the junction contained 16 bases not matched to a gene. This CDR3 comprises 17 residues. CDR3 nucleotides: TGCGCCAGCTTCCAGAGACCGGGACAGGGGGCGCGTCAAAAACTGTTTTTT. Its translation: CASFQRPGQGARQKLFF.

This clone was found once. The junction differs from germline at one of its ends, possibly a read error. V is TRBV2 and J is TRBJ2-5; 7 nucleotides match TRBD2. The CDR3 has 12 residues. From germline, CDR1 is SNHLY and CDR2 FYNNEI. The DNA of the CDR3 is TGTGCCAGCAGTGAAGCGCGGGCGGGGGAGAACTTC. This sequence encodes CASSEARAGENF.

The V call is TRBV7-3, the J call TRBJ1-3, with D perhaps TRBD1 (6 bases). CDR3 length equals 17 residues. Germline V gene lookup returns CDR1 SGHTA and CDR2 FQGTGA. V shed 3 bases and J shed 3 bases, with 18 bases lying between them. DNA of the CDR3: TGTGCCAGCAGCTTGAGGGGAGCGGGGGCTTTTGGAAACACCATATATTTT. This codes for CASSLRGAGAFGNTIYF.

This rearrangement joins TRBV7-2 to TRBJ1-4; D unresolved. The CDR3 spans 13 residues. Germline V CDR1 and CDR2: SGHTA, FQGNSA. Trimming cost V 8 bases and J 3 bases, with 10 bases left between them. The CDR3 reads CASGFAPNEKLFF. The CDR3 DNA is TGTGCCAGCGGTTTCGCGCCTAATGAAAAACTGTTTTTT.

The chain couples TRBV6-2 or TRBV6-3 to TRBJ2-3; TRBD2 aligns across 7 bases. CDR1 and CDR2 from the germline V gene are MNHEY and SVGEGT. V lost 6 bases, J lost 9 bases, and 9 bases stayed unmatched. The CDR3 contains 13 residues. CDR3 in DNA: TGTGCCAGCAGCCCCTCGGGGGGATCAACGCAGTATTTT. This translates into CASSPSGGSTQYF.

This rearrangement joins TRBV9 to TRBJ2-3; the match to TRBD2 covers 9 bases. The CDR3 sequence is 14 residues long. The V gene end was trimmed by 1 base and the J gene end by 14 bases; junction bases not matched to a gene: 11. The germline CDR1 and CDR2 sequences are SGDLS and YYNGEE. The CDR3 nucleotides are TGTGCCAGCAGCGTAACGACAGCGGGGGGCCAAGTGTATTTT. Its protein product is CASSVTTAGGQVYF.

The rearrangement links TRBV27 to TRBJ2-5; TRBD2 agrees at 7 bases. Trimming at V came to 3 bases and at J to 5 bases, leaving 3 bases not matched to a gene. Germline loops: CDR1 MNHEY, CDR2 SMNVEV (reference sequence). The CDR3 runs 13 residues. The CDR3 DNA reads TGTGCCAGCAGTTTGCGGGACTACGAGACCCAGTACTTC. Translated: CASSLRDYETQYF.

This clone was counted once. The chain employs TRBV27 and TRBJ1-1; 10 bases map to TRBD1. Germline V gives CDR1 MNHEY, CDR2 SMNVEV (reference sequence). V was pared by 9 bases and J by 1 base, with 11 bases of the junction left unmatched. This CDR3 region has 16 residues. This CDR3 is CASGRDRGSRNTEAFF. The CDR3 region has the DNA TGTGCCAGTGGCCGGGACAGGGGTTCTAGGAACACTGAAGCTTTCTTT.

This chain links TRBV5-5 with TRBJ2-6; 10 nucleotides line up with TRBD1. Germline-derived CDR1 and CDR2 are SGHKS and YYEKEE (reference sequence). CDR3 length equals 17 residues. Trimming removed 7 bases from V and 2 bases from J; junction bases left unmatched: 9. The CDR3 nucleotides read TGTGCCAGCGGGAGGGACAGGGGCGCTCCTGGGGCCAACGTCCTGACTTTC. It translates to CASGRDRGAPGANVLTF.

The chain has TRBV7-8 and TRBJ1-5; 8 positions match TRBD1. Germline V lookup: CDR1 SGHVS, CDR2 FQNEAQ. CDR3 length: 15 amino acids. Trimming cost V 1 base and J 7 bases; bases outside gene matches: 6. CDR3 residues: CASSLGTGTNQPQHF. The CDR3 nucleotides read TGTGCCAGCAGCTTAGGGACAGGGACAAACCAGCCCCAGCATTTT.

This clone has a single count. The DNA for the CDR3 is TGTGCCAGCAGCCTTCAATGGGGGACAGGAGCGTCAGAGACCCAGTACTTC. As protein: CASSLQWGTGASETQYF. The V call is TRBV9, the J call TRBJ2-5, with 8 bases that match TRBD1. Germline V CDR1 and CDR2: SGDLS, YYNGEE. The CDR3 loop spans 17 amino acids. V dropped 4 bases and J dropped 4; count of bases not matched to a gene: 15.

The V gene is TRBV2, the J gene TRBJ1-1, with 9 bases aligning to TRBD1. Unmatched junction bases numbered 6, after V lost 4 bases and J lost 3 bases. This CDR3 contains 15 residues. Germline V gene data show CDR1 as SNHLY and CDR2 as FYNNEI. The CDR3 protein is CASSARTGDHTEAFF. DNA for the CDR3: TGTGCCAGCAGTGCTAGGACAGGGGACCACACTGAAGCTTTCTTT. Variable domain in full (rest from reference TRBV2 and TRBJ1-1): EPEVTQTPSHQVTQMGQEVILRCVPISNHLYFYWYRQILGQKVEFLVSFYNNEISEKSEIFDDQFSVERPDGSNFTLKIRSTKLEDSAMYFCASSARTGDHTEAFFGQGTRLTVV.

This clone appeared a few times. This rearrangement joins TRBV7-2 to TRBJ1-5; D is ambiguous. V lost 1 base and J 2 bases, leaving 9 bases between the germline ends. The CDR3 consists of 15 residues. In germline, CDR1 is SGHTA, CDR2 FQGNSA. The CDR3, as DNA: TGTGCCAGCAGCTTAGATGCCGGGGGCAATCAGCCCCAGCATTTT. Amino acid sequence: CASSLDAGGNQPQHF.

V and J are TRBV4-3 and TRBJ2-6; D is undetermined. Trimming removed 1 base at V and 1 base at J, with 8 bases between. Germline assignment: CDR1 LGHNA and CDR2 YSLEER. CDR3 length: 16 residues. The CDR3 DNA follows: TGCGCCAGCAGCCAAGGACACCTTTCTGGGGCCAACGTCCTGACTTTC. Residues: CASSQGHLSGANVLTF.

V and J are TRBV7-9 and TRBJ1-2, with D tentatively TRBD1 (5 bases). CDR1 is SEHNR, CDR2 FQNEAQ, per germline (reference sequence). Deletions cut 0 bases from V and 3 bases from J, with 8 bases between. The CDR3 covers 14 residues. This chain's CDR3 is CASSLAGVDYGYTF. The CDR3 bases are TGTGCCAGCAGCTTAGCAGGGGTCGACTATGGCTACACCTTC.

The J gene is TRBJ1-2, the V gene TRBV3-1 (or the pseudogene TRBV3-2); TRBD1 matches 8 bases. The germline CDR1 and CDR2 sequences are LGHDT and YNNKEL (reference sequence). Unmatched junction bases numbered 9, after V lost 4 bases and J lost 8 bases. This CDR3 is 14 amino acids long. The CDR3 DNA follows: TGTGCCAGCAGCCCAGGCTGGACAGGGATAGGCTACACCTTC. This sequence encodes CASSPGWTGIGYTF.

The V and J genes are TRBV18 and TRBJ1-2, with TRBD1 as a possible D gene (5 bases). Germline V gives CDR1 KGHSH, CDR2 LQKENI. Deletions cut 2 bases from V and 4 bases from J, with 8 bases between. The CDR3 runs to 13 residues. CDR3 loop: CASSPDSIYGYTF. The CDR3 region has the DNA TGTGCCAGCTCACCAGACAGTATCTATGGCTACACCTTC.